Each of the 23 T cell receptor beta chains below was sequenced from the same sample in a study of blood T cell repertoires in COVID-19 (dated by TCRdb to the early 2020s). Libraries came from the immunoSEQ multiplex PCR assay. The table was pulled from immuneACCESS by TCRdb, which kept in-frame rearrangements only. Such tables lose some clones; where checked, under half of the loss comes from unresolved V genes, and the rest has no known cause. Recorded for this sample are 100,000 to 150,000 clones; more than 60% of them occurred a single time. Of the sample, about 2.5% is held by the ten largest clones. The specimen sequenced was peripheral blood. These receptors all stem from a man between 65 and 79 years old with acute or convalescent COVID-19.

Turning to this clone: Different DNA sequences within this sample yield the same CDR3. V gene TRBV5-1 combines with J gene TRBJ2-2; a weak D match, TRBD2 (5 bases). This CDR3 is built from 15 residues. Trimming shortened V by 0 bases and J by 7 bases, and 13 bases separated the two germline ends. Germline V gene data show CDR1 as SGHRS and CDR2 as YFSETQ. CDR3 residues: CASSLGLAGSGELFF. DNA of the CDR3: TGCGCCAGCAGCTTGGGGCTAGCTGGAAGCGGGGAGCTGTTTTTT.

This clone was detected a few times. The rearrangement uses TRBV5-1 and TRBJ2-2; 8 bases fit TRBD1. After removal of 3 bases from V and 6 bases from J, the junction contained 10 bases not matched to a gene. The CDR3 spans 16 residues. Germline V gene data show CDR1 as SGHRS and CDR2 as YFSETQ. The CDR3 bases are TGCGCCAGCAGCTCACCATACAGGGGGAAGGCCGGGGAGCTGTTTTTT. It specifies CASSSPYRGKAGELFF. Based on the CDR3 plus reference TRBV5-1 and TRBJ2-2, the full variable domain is KAGVTQTPRYLIKTRGQQVTLSCSPISGHRSVSWYQQTPGQGLQFLFEYFSETQRNKGNFPGRFSGRQFSNSRSEMNVSTLELGDSALYLCASSSPYRGKAGELFFGEGSRLTVL.

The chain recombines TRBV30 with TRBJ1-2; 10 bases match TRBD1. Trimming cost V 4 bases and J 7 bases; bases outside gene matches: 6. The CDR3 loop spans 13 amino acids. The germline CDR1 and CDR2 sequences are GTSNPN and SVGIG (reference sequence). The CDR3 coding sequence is TGTGCCTGGACCGGGACAGGGGATGGTGGCTACACCTTC. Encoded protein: CAWTGTGDGGYTF. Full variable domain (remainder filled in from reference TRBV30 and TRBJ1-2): SQTIHQWPATLVQPVGSPLSLECTVEGTSNPNLYWYRQAAGRGLQLLFYSVGIGQISSEVPQNLSASRPQDRQFILSSKKLLLSDSGFYLCAWTGTGDGGYTFGSGTRLTVV.

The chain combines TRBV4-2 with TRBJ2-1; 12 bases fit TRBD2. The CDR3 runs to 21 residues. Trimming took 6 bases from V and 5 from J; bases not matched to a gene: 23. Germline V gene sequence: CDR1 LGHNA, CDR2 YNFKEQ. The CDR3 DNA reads TGTGCCAGCAGTCAAAAACCACTAGCGGGGGGACTAAAACTGTTCCACAATGAGCAGTTCTTC. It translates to CASSQKPLAGGLKLFHNEQFF.

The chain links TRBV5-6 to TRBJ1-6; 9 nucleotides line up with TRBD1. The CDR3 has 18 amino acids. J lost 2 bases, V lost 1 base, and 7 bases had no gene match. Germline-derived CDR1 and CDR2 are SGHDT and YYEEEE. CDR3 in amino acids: CASSLFYDRGTYNSPLHF. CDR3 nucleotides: TGTGCCAGCAGCTTGTTCTACGACAGGGGGACCTATAATTCACCCCTCCACTTT.

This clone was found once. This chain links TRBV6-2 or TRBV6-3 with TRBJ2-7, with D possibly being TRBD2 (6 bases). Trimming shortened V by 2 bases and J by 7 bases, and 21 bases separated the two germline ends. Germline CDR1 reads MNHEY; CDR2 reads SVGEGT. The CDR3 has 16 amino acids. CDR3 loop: CASSYAYHGGSYEQYF. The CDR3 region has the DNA TGTGCCAGCAGTTACGCATATCACGGGGGATCTTATGAGCAGTACTTC.

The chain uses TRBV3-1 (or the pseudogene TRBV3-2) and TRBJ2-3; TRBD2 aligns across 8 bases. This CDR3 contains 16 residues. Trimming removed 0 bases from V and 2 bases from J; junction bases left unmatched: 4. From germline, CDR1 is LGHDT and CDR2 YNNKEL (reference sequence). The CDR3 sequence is CASSQDRGGHTDTQYF. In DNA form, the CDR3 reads TGTGCCAGCAGCCAAGATCGGGGGGGGCACACAGATACGCAGTATTTT.

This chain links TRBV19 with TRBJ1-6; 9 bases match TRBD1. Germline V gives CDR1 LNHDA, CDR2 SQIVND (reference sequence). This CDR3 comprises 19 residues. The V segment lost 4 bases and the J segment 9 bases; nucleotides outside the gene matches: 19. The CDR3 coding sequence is TGTGCCAGTAGTAATTCAAATCCCGGGACAGGGTGGATGGTTTCACCCCTCCACTTT. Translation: CASSNSNPGTGWMVSPLHF.

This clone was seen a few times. CDR3 coding DNA: TGTGCCACCAGTGATTTGGCCGAGGGATGCAGCTCCTACGAGCAGTACTTC. Translating gives CATSDLAEGCSSYEQYF. The genes are TRBV24-1 and TRBJ2-7; D may be TRBD2 (5 bases). Trimming removed 0 bases at V and 0 bases at J, with 14 bases between. Looked up from germline, CDR1 is KGHDR and CDR2 is SFDVKD. CDR3 length equals 17 residues.

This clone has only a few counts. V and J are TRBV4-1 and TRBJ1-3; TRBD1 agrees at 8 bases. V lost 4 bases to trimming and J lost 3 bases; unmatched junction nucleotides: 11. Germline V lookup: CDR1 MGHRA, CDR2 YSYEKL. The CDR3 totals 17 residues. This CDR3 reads CASSRQGLVLSGNTIYF. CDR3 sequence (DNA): TGCGCCAGCAGCCGACAGGGGCTCGTCTTAAGTGGAAACACCATATATTTT.

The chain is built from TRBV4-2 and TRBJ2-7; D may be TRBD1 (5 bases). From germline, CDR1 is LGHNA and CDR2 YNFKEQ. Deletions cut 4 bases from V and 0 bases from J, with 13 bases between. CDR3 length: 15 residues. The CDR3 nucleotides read TGTGCCAGCAGCCTCGTAGGACAACCCTCCTACGAGCAGTACTTC. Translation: CASSLVGQPSYEQYF.

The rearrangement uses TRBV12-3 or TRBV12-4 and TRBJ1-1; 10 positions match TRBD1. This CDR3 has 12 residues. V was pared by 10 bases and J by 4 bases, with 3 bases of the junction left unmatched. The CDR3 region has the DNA TGTGCCACAGGACAGGGGGGCACTGAAGCTTTCTTT. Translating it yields CATGQGGTEAFF.

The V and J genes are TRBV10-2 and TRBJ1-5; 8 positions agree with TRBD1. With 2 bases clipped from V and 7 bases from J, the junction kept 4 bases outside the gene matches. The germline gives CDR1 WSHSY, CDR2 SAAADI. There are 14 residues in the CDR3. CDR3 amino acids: CASSETGGYQPQHF. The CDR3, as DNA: TGCGCCAGCAGTGAGACAGGGGGGTACCAGCCCCAGCATTTT.

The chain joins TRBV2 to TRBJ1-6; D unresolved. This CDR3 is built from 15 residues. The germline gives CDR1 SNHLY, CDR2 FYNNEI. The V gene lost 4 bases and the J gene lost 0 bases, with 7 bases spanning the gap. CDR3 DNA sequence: TGTGCCAGCAGTGGTCCCAGCTCCTATAATTCACCCCTCCACTTT. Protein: CASSGPSSYNSPLHF.

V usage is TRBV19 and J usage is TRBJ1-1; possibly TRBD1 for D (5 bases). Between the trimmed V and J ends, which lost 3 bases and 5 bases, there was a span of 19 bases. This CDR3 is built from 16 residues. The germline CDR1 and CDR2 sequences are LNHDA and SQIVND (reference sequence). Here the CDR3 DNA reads TGTGCCAGTAGTATTGGTAGGGGCAGGGTGAGGACTGAAGCTTTCTTT. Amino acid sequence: CASSIGRGRVRTEAFF.

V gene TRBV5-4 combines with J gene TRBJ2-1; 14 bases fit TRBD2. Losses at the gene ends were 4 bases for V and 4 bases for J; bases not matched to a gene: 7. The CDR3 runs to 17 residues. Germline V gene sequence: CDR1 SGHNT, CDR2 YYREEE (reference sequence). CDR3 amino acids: CASSQGLAGGLYNEQFF. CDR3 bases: TGTGCCAGCAGCCAAGGACTAGCGGGGGGCCTTTACAATGAGCAGTTCTTC.

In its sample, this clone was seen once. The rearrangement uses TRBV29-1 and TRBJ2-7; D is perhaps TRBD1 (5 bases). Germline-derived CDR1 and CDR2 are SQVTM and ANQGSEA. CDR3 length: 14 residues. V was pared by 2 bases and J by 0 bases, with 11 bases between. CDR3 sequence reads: CSVEMDTLSYEQYF. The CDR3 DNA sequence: TGCAGCGTTGAAATGGACACCCTCTCCTACGAGCAGTACTTC.

CDR3 DNA sequence: TGTGCCACGAATGCGGAGGGAGATACGCAGTATTTT. This translates into CATNAEGDTQYF. This chain links TRBV24-1 with TRBJ2-3; tentatively, D is TRBD2 (6 bases). Germline V lookup: CDR1 KGHDR, CDR2 SFDVKD. This CDR3 contains 12 residues. With 10 bases removed from V and 5 bases from J, the gap between germline ends came to 12 bases.

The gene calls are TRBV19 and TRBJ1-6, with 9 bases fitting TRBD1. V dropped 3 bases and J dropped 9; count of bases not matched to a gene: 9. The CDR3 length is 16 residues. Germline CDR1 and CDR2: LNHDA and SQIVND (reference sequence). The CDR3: CASSMGVGQGVSPLHF. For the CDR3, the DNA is TGTGCCAGTAGTATGGGCGTGGGACAGGGAGTTTCACCCCTCCACTTT.

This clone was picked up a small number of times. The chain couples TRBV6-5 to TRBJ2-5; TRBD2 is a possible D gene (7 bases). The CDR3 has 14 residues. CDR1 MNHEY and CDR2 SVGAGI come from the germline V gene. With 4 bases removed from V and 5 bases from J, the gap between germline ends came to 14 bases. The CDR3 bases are TGTGCCAGCAGTTCGCGGGGGCGGGTGGAGACCCAGTACTTC. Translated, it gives CASSSRGRVETQYF.

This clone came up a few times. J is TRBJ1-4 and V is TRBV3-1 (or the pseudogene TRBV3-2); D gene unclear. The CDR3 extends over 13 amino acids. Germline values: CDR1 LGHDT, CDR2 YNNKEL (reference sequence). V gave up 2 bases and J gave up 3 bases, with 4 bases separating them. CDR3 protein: CASSQISNEKLFF. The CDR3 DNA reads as TGTGCCAGCAGCCAAATCTCTAATGAAAAACTGTTTTTT.

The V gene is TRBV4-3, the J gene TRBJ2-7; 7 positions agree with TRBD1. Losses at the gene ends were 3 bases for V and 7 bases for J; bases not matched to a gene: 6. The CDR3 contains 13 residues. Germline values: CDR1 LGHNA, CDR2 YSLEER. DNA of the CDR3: TGCGCCAGCAGCCATTCACAGGGGCGAGAGCAGTACTTC. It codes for CASSHSQGREQYF.

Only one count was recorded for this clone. CDR3 in amino acids: CASSSGQVTTNEKLFF. The CDR3 DNA reads TGTGCCAGCAGCAGCGGACAGGTTACAACTAATGAAAAACTGTTTTTT. This chain links TRBV3-1 (or the pseudogene TRBV3-2) with TRBJ1-4, with 7 bases fitting TRBD1. After removal of 5 bases from V and 0 bases from J, the junction contained 6 bases not matched to a gene. The germline V gene encodes CDR1 LGHDT and CDR2 YNNKEL (reference sequence). This CDR3 is built from 16 residues.